This T cell receptor (beta chain) is from a study of PD-1 blockade in classical Hodgkin lymphoma (TCRdb year 2020). Background on the whole study: The study used TCR beta sequencing and CyTOF to define a peripheral blood immune signature of response to PD-1 blockade in classical Hodgkin lymphoma.

V is trimmed back by 3 bases and J by 6 bases, and the junction contains 5 bases that no gene match accounts for. The germline V gene supplies CDR1 KGHSH and CDR2 LQKENI. The CDR3 runs 14 amino acids, cysteine and phenylalanine included. Only the CDR3 DNA stays, 42 bases, in frame from base 1. The investigation overall reported the following: The study was restricted to a single clinical trial cohort, and the causes of repertoire differences, possibly disease activity or prior therapy, were left undefined. Baseline TCR diversity was reported to be lower in newly diagnosed patients than in healthy donors and to be lower still in relapsed/refractory patients.

Genomic DNA was isolated using the Qiagen DNeasy kit from unsorted PBMCs as well as from negatively selected CD4+ and CD8+ fractions. Amplification of TCR beta CDR3 regions was done by immunoSEQ multiplex PCR with primers that anneal to V and J segments. A synthetic immune receptor repertoire was used to minimize amplification bias, and any remaining bias was removed computationally after sequencing. The authors' pipeline ran thus. Repertoire diversity was quantified as the Shannon entropy index using custom Python scripts. Unsorted, CD4+ and CD8+ repertoires were examined separately, except in combined analyses, for which CD4+ and CD8+ sequences were merged in silico. Entries here come from immuneACCESS through TCRdb and include only in-frame sequences with V and J called. Some clones fail to appear in such tables; in the studies checked, an unresolved V gene covers under half of the shortfall, and the cause of the remainder is unknown. The D gene and trimming were derived from the DNA, and the V and J assignments and clone size from that table. The sample profile shows more than 15,000 clones; 87% of them were found once. The top ten clones comprise around 4.2% of the sample.

About this clone: Its antigen is not yet known. Base qualities are not provided; no much larger clone lies one nucleotide away.

Explained via the paper, the time point label denotes: newly diagnosed, previously untreated cHL patient sample. PBMCs from patients with newly diagnosed, previously untreated classical Hodgkin lymphoma were sequenced as a comparison group for the relapsed/refractory trial patients. Peripheral blood was collected in 8 mL Vacutainer Cell Preparation Tubes, from which PBMCs were isolated by centrifugation and then cryopreserved. Here the chain combines TRBV18 and TRBJ2-3, and 8 junction bases match TRBD2. This receptor was identified in a human donor with classical Hodgkin lymphoma. The sample was peripheral blood mononuclear cells (PBMCs). The CDR3 reads CASSPAASGDTQYF. The DNA is as follows: TGTGCCAGCTCACCGGCGGCTAGCGGGGATACGCAGTATTTT.